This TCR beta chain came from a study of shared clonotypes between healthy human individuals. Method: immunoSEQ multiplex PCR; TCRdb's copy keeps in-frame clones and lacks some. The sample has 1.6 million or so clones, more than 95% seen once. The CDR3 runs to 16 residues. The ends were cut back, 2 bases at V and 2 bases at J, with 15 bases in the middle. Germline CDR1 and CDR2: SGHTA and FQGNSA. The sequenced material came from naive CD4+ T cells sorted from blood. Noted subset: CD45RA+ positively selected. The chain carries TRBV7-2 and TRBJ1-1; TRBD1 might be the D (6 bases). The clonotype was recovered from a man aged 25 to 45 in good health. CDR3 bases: TGTGCCAGCAGCTTATTTGCGTGGGGGCGCAACACTGAAGCTTTCTTT. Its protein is CASSLFAWGRNTEAFF.